The 18 T cell receptor beta chains listed next were all sequenced from one sample in a study of shared clonotypes between healthy human individuals. The repertoire was sequenced with immunoSEQ multiplex PCR; TCRdb's copy has only in-frame clones and lacks some. The sample includes some 92,000 clones, approximately 51% seen only once; the top ten take over 13%. The specimen sequenced was PBMCs. These receptors were collected from a woman aged 40 to 50 in good health. Some clones in this sample may be carry-over from other donors' samples.

The chain joins TRBV18 to TRBJ1-3; 9 nucleotides agree with TRBD1. CDR3 size: 15 residues. Germline-derived CDR1 and CDR2 are KGHSH and LQKENI. The junction had 7 bases not matched to a gene; V was cut back by 6 bases and J by 4 bases. CDR3 nucleotide sequence: TGTGCCAGCTCTCCCGGGACAGGGTTCGGAAACACCATATATTTT. Translating it yields CASSPGTGFGNTIYF.

The V call is TRBV5-1, the J call TRBJ1-2; 7 nucleotides agree with TRBD1. Germline CDR1 and CDR2: SGHRS and YFSETQ. CDR3 length: 15 residues. The trim removed 0 bases at V and 5 bases at J, leaving 7 bases unmatched. CDR3 nucleotide sequence: TGCGCCAGCAGCTTGGCAGGGGGATACGGTTATGGCTACACCTTC. Residues: CASSLAGGYGYGYTF. The whole variable domain, remainder taken from reference TRBV5-1 and TRBJ1-2, is KAGVTQTPRYLIKTRGQQVTLSCSPISGHRSVSWYQQTPGQGLQFLFEYFSETQRNKGNFPGRFSGRQFSNSRSEMNVSTLELGDSALYLCASSLAGGYGYGYTFGSGTRLTVV.

The V gene is TRBV5-1, the J gene TRBJ1-3; 10 bases map to TRBD1. The V and J ends lost 4 bases and 1 base, in that order; junction bases with no gene match: 5. The CDR3 runs to 16 residues. Germline CDR1 and CDR2: SGHRS and YFSETQ. The CDR3 DNA is TGCGCCAGCAGCAGGGGACAGGGGAAGTCTGGAAACACCATATATTTT. This encodes CASSRGQGKSGNTIYF.

This clone was seen just once. The chain couples TRBV30 to TRBJ1-3; no clear D gene. V lost 4 bases, J lost 0 bases, and 10 bases lay in between. Germline lookup yields CDR1 GTSNPN and CDR2 SVGIG (reference sequence). The CDR3 is 14 residues long. The CDR3 spells CAWMPLGSGNTIYF. The CDR3, as DNA: TGTGCCTGGATGCCCTTGGGCTCTGGAAACACCATATATTTT.

The table lists this clone with many counts. The chain has TRBV5-4 and TRBJ2-5, with a weak D call TRBD2 (5 bases). V lost 4 bases to trimming and J lost 5 bases, with 15 bases between them. This CDR3 is built from 14 residues. Looked up from germline, CDR1 is SGHNT and CDR2 is YYREEE (reference sequence). DNA of the CDR3: TGTGCCAGCAGCCAAGAGGGAAACGGGGAGACCCAGTACTTC. Amino acids: CASSQEGNGETQYF.

This clone has just one count. A much larger clone differs from this one at a single base, so this may be a read error. In the same sample, other DNA sequences code for this CDR3. The V gene is TRBV11-2, the J gene TRBJ2-7, with unresolved D. Looked up from germline, CDR1 is SGHAT and CDR2 is FQNNGV. Trimming pared 5 bases from V and 3 bases from J, leaving 11 bases between. The CDR3 runs 13 residues. CDR3 sequence (DNA): TGTGCCAGCAGCCTACGAGCTCACTACGAGCAGTACTTC. This sequence encodes CASSLRAHYEQYF.

CDR3 loop: CASSYRSGTNNEQFF. The CDR3 DNA follows: TGTGCCAGCAGCTACCGTAGCGGTACGAACAATGAGCAGTTCTTC. J is TRBJ2-1 and V is TRBV11-3, with a weak D call TRBD2 (6 bases). V lost 4 bases and J 5 bases, leaving 15 bases between the germline ends. This CDR3 has 15 amino acids. In germline, CDR1 is SGHNT, CDR2 YENEEA. Variable domain in full (rest from reference TRBV11-3 and TRBJ2-1): EAGVVQSPRYKIIEKKQPVAFWCNPISGHNTLYWYLQNLGQGPELLIRYENEEAVDDSQLPKDRFSAERLKGVDSTLKIQPAELGDSAVYLCASSYRSGTNNEQFFGPGTRLTVL.

This clone was seen a few times. The V call is TRBV30, the J call TRBJ2-2; D remains unclear. This CDR3 has 14 residues. Germline-derived CDR1 and CDR2 are GTSNPN and SVGIG (reference sequence). The ends were cut back, 1 base at V and 6 bases at J, with 12 bases in the middle. The CDR3, as DNA: TGTGCCTGGAGTGGTCCACTCAGGTCCGGGGAGCTGTTTTTT. Its translation is CAWSGPLRSGELFF.

The chain is built from TRBV4-1 and TRBJ1-2, with a possible D match to TRBD1 (5 bases). The germline gives CDR1 MGHRA, CDR2 YSYEKL. The CDR3 contains 14 residues. The V end lost 0 bases, the J end lost 8 bases, and 13 bases lay between the germline ends. The DNA of the CDR3 is TGCGCCAGCAGCCAAGAACGAAGGGGCAGGGGCTACACCTTC. Translating it yields CASSQERRGRGYTF.

The chain has TRBV25-1 and TRBJ1-5; D is unclear. The CDR3 length is 14 residues. V lost 4 bases to trimming and J lost 0 bases, with 7 bases between them. Germline V gene lookup returns CDR1 MGHDK and CDR2 SYGVNS. CDR3 sequence (DNA): TGTGCCAGCAGTGTAACGGGTAGCAATCAGCCCCAGCATTTT. This translates into CASSVTGSNQPQHF.

This clone was seen a few times. This chain connects TRBV10-2 to TRBJ2-7; D is unclear. This CDR3 is built from 12 residues. V was trimmed by 4 bases and J by 6 bases, leaving 10 bases between them. The germline gives CDR1 WSHSY, CDR2 SAAADI. CDR3 amino acids: CASSGPLGEQYF. The CDR3 DNA sequence: TGCGCCAGCAGTGGCCCGTTGGGCGAGCAGTACTTC.

This clone was detected many times. The rearrangement uses TRBV5-6 and TRBJ1-5; D not resolved. CDR3 length equals 12 residues. Looked up from germline, CDR1 is SGHDT and CDR2 is YYEEEE. V lost 4 bases and J lost 4, with 6 bases in between. The chain's CDR3 is CASSVLNQPQHF. DNA of the CDR3: TGTGCCAGCAGCGTACTAAATCAGCCCCAGCATTTT. Supplemented by reference TRBV5-6 and TRBJ1-5, the full variable domain reads DAGVTQSPTHLIKTRGQQVTLRCSPKSGHDTVSWYQQALGQGPQFIFQYYEEEERQRGNFPDRFSGHQFPNYSSELNVNALLLGDSALYLCASSVLNQPQHFGDGTRLSIL.

This clone was recorded once. The chain uses TRBV9 and TRBJ1-5, with D possibly being TRBD1 (6 bases). V was trimmed by 3 bases and J by 7 bases, leaving 14 bases between them. This CDR3 region has 14 residues. Germline CDR1 and CDR2: SGDLS and YYNGEE. The CDR3 loop is CASSEGGLGQPQHF. The CDR3 DNA sequence: TGTGCCAGCAGCGAGGGGGGGCTCGGGCAGCCCCAGCATTTT.

The chain recombines TRBV28 with TRBJ2-3, with D unclear. Germline CDR1 is MDHEN and CDR2 is SYDVKM. The CDR3 has 14 amino acids. Trimming left V 3 bases short and J 4 bases short, with 11 bases between. For the CDR3, the DNA is TGTGCCAGCAGTTTCTCTCCCCTTTCAGATACGCAGTATTTT. It encodes CASSFSPLSDTQYF.

Written as DNA, the CDR3 is TGTGCCAGCAGCTATCGGACACAGAACACCGGGGAGCTGTTTTTT. This gives the protein CASSYRTQNTGELFF. The chain combines TRBV7-2 with TRBJ2-2, with TRBD1 as a possible D gene (5 bases). CDR1 and CDR2 (germline): SGHTA, FQGNSA. This CDR3 has 15 amino acids. The V gene lost 4 bases and the J gene lost 1 base, with 10 bases spanning the gap.

As concerns this clone: With only one base between it and a far larger clone, this is likely a read error. This sequence joins TRBV5-8 and TRBJ2-7; D uncertain. CDR1 SGHTS and CDR2 YDEGEE come from the germline V gene. The CDR3 has 15 amino acids. CDR3 bases: TGTGCCAGCAGCCTAGGACCTATGAGCTCCTACGAGCAGTGCTTC. Translated, it gives CASSLGPMSSYEQCF. Based on the CDR3 plus reference TRBV5-8 and TRBJ2-7, the full variable domain is EAGVTQSPTHLIKTRGQQATLRCSPISGHTSVYWYQQALGLGLQFLLWYDEGEERNRGNFPPRFSGRQFPNYSSELNVNALELEDSALYLCASSLGPMSSYEQCFGPGTRLTVT.

The genes are TRBV27 and TRBJ1-6, with D hard to call. Between the trimmed V and J ends, which lost 3 bases and 10 bases, there was a span of 19 bases. The V gene's germline CDR1 is MNHEY and CDR2 SMNVEV (reference sequence). There are 16 residues in the CDR3. The DNA of the CDR3 is TGTGCCAGCAGTTTTGGCGCCCGGAGGCCGGGATCACCCCTCCACTTT. Its translation: CASSFGARRPGSPLHF.

The chain uses TRBV18 and TRBJ1-5, with 7 bases that match TRBD1. CDR1 KGHSH and CDR2 LQKENI come from the germline V gene. J gave up 2 bases and V 4 bases, and 2 bases lay outside the gene matches. This CDR3 comprises 14 residues. CDR3 residues: CASSLTGGNQPQHF. The CDR3 bases are TGTGCCAGCTCACTCACAGGGGGCAATCAGCCCCAGCATTTT.